This T cell receptor beta chain is from a study of blood T cells in healthy people across ages. PCR was performed a second time for about 7 to 11 cycles using a sample-barcoded 5' primer and a J-beta primer mix. TCRdb independently ran MiXCR on the 5' RACE reads; one entry per CDR3 protein. The table records approximately 600,000 distinct CDR3 sequences, roughly 53% of them present only once. Losses at the gene ends were 1 base for V and 10 bases for J; bases not matched to a gene: 6. The CDR3 consists of 15 residues. V and J are TRBV12-3 or TRBV12-4 and TRBJ1-6; TRBD1 agrees at 8 bases. This TCR derives from a man between 60 and 75 years old in good health. The sequenced sample consisted of blood. The CDR3 is CASSLGTGTGSPLHF. The CDR3 DNA follows: TGTGCCAGCAGTTTAGGGACAGGGACTGGATCACCCCTCCACTTT.